This T cell receptor (beta chain) was recorded in a study of T cell responses to AZD1222 COVID-19 vaccine. Study results and limitations: Among spike-specific TCRs, nearly half reportedly target unmutated variant regions. Spike regions recognized by vaccine-associated CD4 TCRs spanned the protein, led by 160-218 and 743-854.

A remark on this clone: Its specificity is not known.

TCRdb's copy holds only in-frame clones and misses some; the assay was immunoSEQ multiplex PCR. The sample lists some 86,000 clones, approximately 80% occurring once. Germline V gene sequence: CDR1 MNHEY, CDR2 SVGAGI. Trimming pared 5 bases from V and 4 bases from J, leaving 9 bases between. This CDR3 region has 13 residues. The sample here was peripheral blood, taken on day 0 of AZD1222 vaccination. The chain combines TRBV6-5 with TRBJ2-1; D is undetermined. This TCR derives from an adult in good health. The CDR3 region has the DNA TGTGCCAGCAGTAGTTTGGGATACAATGAGCAGTTCTTC. It encodes CASSSLGYNEQFF.